Listed here are 15 T cell receptor beta chains from one sample, sequenced in a study of tumor-infiltrating lymphocytes in primary liver carcinoma. From approximately 0.5 ug of total RNA, TCR beta-specific cDNA was reverse-transcribed using a constant-region primer. Slightly modified ARM-PCR served as the procedure for the TCR beta libraries. These libraries came from three rounds of nested multiplex PCR. Investigators reported that the first two PCR rounds, at 10 cycles each, used TRBV1-TRBV30 forward primers with a C-beta reverse primer. TCRdb analysed the multiplex PCR reads with MiXCR anew, one entry per CDR3 protein. The sample holds 90,000 to 140,000 distinct CDR3 sequences, around 83% seen once. The source material, 20-30 mg of unsorted bulk tissue, was used to co-extract RNA and DNA. Sequenced sample: liver tumor tissue from sampling region 3. Subset meaning: tumor region T3, left-lateral pole. These receptors all stem from a man in his forties or fifties with primary liver carcinoma and hepatitis B virus infection.

CDR3 loop: CSVNVVRTEAFF. The CDR3 nucleotides read TGCAGCGTGAATGTGGTTAGAACGGAAGCTTTCTTT. The J gene is TRBJ1-1, the V gene TRBV29-1; D is unclear. CDR3 length equals 12 residues. V gave up 6 bases and J gave up 8 bases, with 16 bases separating them. CDR1 SQVTM and CDR2 ANQGSEA come from the germline V gene.

On this clonotype: The conserved closing phenylalanine or tryptophan is absent in this CDR3, likely reflecting a read error. The V call is TRBV6-1, the J call TRBJ2-1; 12 bases align to TRBD2. With V trimmed by 6 bases and J by 5 bases, 5 bases remained unmatched. CDR3 length: 15 residues. Germline CDR1 and CDR2: MNHNS and SASEGT. The CDR3, as DNA: TGTGCCAGCAGATATCGACTAGCGGGAGACAATGAGCAGTTCTCC. Its translation: CASRYRLAGDNEQFS.

Written as DNA, the CDR3 is TGTGCCACCCAACGGCCGCACTCTGGGGCCAATGTCATGACTTTC. It specifies CATQRPHSGANVMTF. This sequence joins TRBV11-2 and TRBJ2-6, with D possibly TRBD1 on 5 matching bases. Trimming cost V 10 bases and J 17 bases, with 30 bases left between them. Germline loops: CDR1 SGHAT, CDR2 FQNNGV. The CDR3 extends over 15 amino acids.

The chain is built from TRBV5-1 and TRBJ2-1, with 7 bases identical to TRBD1. The CDR3 sequence is 12 residues long. V gave up 8 bases and J gave up 10 bases; unmatched junction bases: 9. Germline-derived CDR1 and CDR2 are SGHRS and YFSETQ. CDR3 nucleotide sequence: TGCGCCAGTAGGTCCTACAGGGGCGAGCAGTTCTTC. Encoded protein: CASRSYRGEQFF.

In the case of this clonotype: One end of the junction does not line up with germline, which may come from a read error. The rearrangement uses TRBV6-1 and TRBJ2-7; TRBD2 aligns across 10 bases. The germline V gene has CDR1 MNHNS and CDR2 SASEGT. The CDR3 loop spans 16 amino acids. For the CDR3, the DNA is TGTGCCTGCAGTGAAGTACGAACTAGCGGGAAATACGAGCAGTACTTC. Translation: CACSEVRTSGKYEQYF.

This clonotype was detected once. A much larger clone lies one base from this, so it may be a read error. The DNA for the CDR3 is TGTGCCAGCAGTGAAGCGGGAGCGAGCACAGATACGCAGTATTTT. It is translated as CASSEAGASTDTQYF. The chain uses TRBV6-4 and TRBJ2-3; 8 bases line up with TRBD2. The CDR3 totals 15 residues. The germline V gene has CDR1 MRHNA and CDR2 SNTAGT. V lost 3 bases and J lost 0; bases outside the gene matches: 2.

In this sample, this clonotype turned up many times. This rearrangement joins TRBV28 to TRBJ2-3; no firm D call. This CDR3 contains 11 residues. Trimming removed 4 bases from V and 4 bases from J, with 3 bases in between. The germline gives CDR1 MDHEN, CDR2 SYDVKM. The CDR3 is CASSSPDTQYF. The CDR3 DNA is TGTGCCAGCAGTTCCCCAGATACGCAGTATTTT.

In regard to this clonotype: The CDR3 does not close with the conserved phenylalanine or tryptophan, likely indicating a read error. The DNA is left out, because the CDR3 cannot be placed on it with certainty; the CDR3 is given as TCRdb lists it. CDR3 in amino acids: CATQRPRSRANVLNI. V gene TRBV11-2 combines with J gene TRBJ2-6; the tabulated D call, TRBD2, remains unverified against the DNA. From germline, CDR1 is SGHAT and CDR2 FQNNGV. From its first to its last residue, the CDR3 has 15 amino acids.

Concerning this clonotype: At one boundary the junction diverges from the germline segment, which might be a read error. This sequence joins TRBV12-3 or TRBV12-4 and TRBJ2-3; 7 nucleotides match TRBD2. The CDR3 runs 13 residues. CDR3 sequence reads: CVSSTSDTDTQYF. The DNA for the CDR3 is TGTGTCAGCAGTACTAGCGACACAGATACGCAGTATTTT.

For this clonotype: Here the CDR3 omits its conserved ending phenylalanine or tryptophan, so a read error is the likely source. J is TRBJ2-5 and V is TRBV29-1, with 13 nucleotides matching TRBD2. The CDR3 consists of 14 residues. Germline V gene lookup returns CDR1 SQVTM and CDR2 ANQGSEA. The CDR3 bases are TGCATCGTAGGGACTAGCGGGACGTGGGAGACCCAGTACTAC. Translation: CIVGTSGTWETQYY.

For the CDR3, the DNA is TGCAGCGTTCTTCGGACAAGGGTGAAGGGTGAGCAGTTCTTC. Translating it yields CSVLRTRVKGEQFF. This rearrangement joins TRBV29-1 to TRBJ2-1; tentatively, D is TRBD1 (5 bases). Between the trimmed V and J ends, which lost 5 bases and 9 bases, there was a span of 20 bases. Per germline, CDR1 SQVTM and CDR2 ANQGSEA. This CDR3 spans 14 amino acids.

Concerning this clonotype: In this CDR3 the conserved last residue, phenylalanine or tryptophan, is missing, so a read error is likely. This chain joins TRBV4-3 and TRBJ1-2, with TRBD1 matching 8 bases. This CDR3 comprises 14 residues. CDR1 is LGHNA, CDR2 YSLEER, per germline. The CDR3 coding sequence is TGCGTCAGCAGCTTCCAGGGGGCAGGCTATGGCTACACCTCC. Protein product: CVSSFQGAGYGYTS.

A word on this clonotype: This may be a read error, as it is one base from a much larger clone. The chain links TRBV5-1 to TRBJ1-1; D gene uncertain. Germline CDR1 reads SGHRS; CDR2 reads YFSETQ. The CDR3 length is 13 residues. The CDR3 sequence is CASSLVINTEASF. The DNA of the CDR3 is TGCGCCAGCAGCTTGGTAATAAACACTGAAGCTTCCTTT.

This chain connects TRBV11-2 to TRBJ2-1; 8 bases are a match to TRBD2. The DNA end lines up better with TRBJ2-7; the J call may be wrong. This CDR3 region has 17 residues. Germline-derived CDR1 and CDR2 are SGHAT and FQNNGV. In DNA form, the CDR3 reads TGTGCCAGCAGCTTGATAGGACTAGCTGACCCCTACAATGAGCAGTACTTC. Protein sequence: CASSLIGLADPYNEQYF.

Worth noting for this clonotype: One end of the junction varies from germline; a read error may be responsible. The chain has TRBV12-5 and TRBJ2-5; D not resolved. The CDR3 is made up of 16 amino acids. The V gene's germline CDR1 is LGHNT and CDR2 FRNRAP. The CDR3 loop is CVSGFPIGSREETQYF. CDR3 nucleotides: TGTGTTAGTGGTTTTCCCATCGGGTCGAGAGAAGAGACCCAGTACTTC.